The clone carrying this TCR beta chain came up many times. The CDR3 contains 15 residues. The V and J ends lost 6 bases and 2 bases respectively, with 13 bases between them. The source of the sample is a study of T-cell reconstitution after alpha-beta-depleted transplantation in children. This sample's TCRbeta library carried unique molecular identifier barcodes. TCRdb independently ran MiXCR on the PCR reads; one entry per CDR3 protein. The sample lists roughly 74,000 distinct CDR3 sequences, around 18% occurring once. The sequenced sample was PBMCs, mostly from graft donor cells, obtained 360 days after TCRalphabeta/CD19-depleted stem cell transplant. This sequence was found in a male patient between 2 and 15 years old who had a stem cell transplant for acute lymphoblastic leukemia, so the T cells may come from the graft donor. The chain recombines TRBV12-3 or TRBV12-4 with TRBJ2-2; D is possibly TRBD1 or TRBD2 (5 bases each). The CDR3 bases are TGTGCCAGCAGCCCTGGGACGGGAAACACCGGGGAGCTGTTTTTT. It encodes CASSPGTGNTGELFF.